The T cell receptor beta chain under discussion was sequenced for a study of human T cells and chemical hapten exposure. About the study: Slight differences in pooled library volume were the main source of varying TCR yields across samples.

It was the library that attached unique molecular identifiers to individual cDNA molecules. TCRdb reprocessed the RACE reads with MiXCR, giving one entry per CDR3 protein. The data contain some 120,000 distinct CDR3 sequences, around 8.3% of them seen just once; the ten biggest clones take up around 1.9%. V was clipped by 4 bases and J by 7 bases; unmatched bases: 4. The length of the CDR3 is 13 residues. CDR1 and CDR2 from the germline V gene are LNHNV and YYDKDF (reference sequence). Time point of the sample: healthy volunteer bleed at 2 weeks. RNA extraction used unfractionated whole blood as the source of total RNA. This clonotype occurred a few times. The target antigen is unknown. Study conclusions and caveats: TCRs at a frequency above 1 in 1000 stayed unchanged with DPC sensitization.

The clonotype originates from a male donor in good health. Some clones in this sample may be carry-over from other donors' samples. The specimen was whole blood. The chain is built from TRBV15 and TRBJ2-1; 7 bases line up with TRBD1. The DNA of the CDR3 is TGTGCCACCAGCACCAGACAGGGAAATGAGCAGTTCTTC. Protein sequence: CATSTRQGNEQFF.